Here is one T cell receptor (beta chain) with its context. This clonotype occurred a few times. Its antigen remains undetermined. Base qualities are not recorded, but no much larger clone differs from it by a single base. This sample stems from a study of CD8 T cells in ankylosing spondylitis listed by TCRdb under 2017. As for the study more broadly: The study profiled T cell receptor beta repertoires in healthy donors and ankylosing spondylitis patients to find disease-linked TCR variants. The full study cohort was made up of 25 ankylosing spondylitis patients and around 100 healthy donors. Peripheral blood was sampled, and synovial fluid was also collected from ankylosing spondylitis patients. Overall study outcomes, separate from this receptor: The disease-linked clones showed a CD8+ phenotype and occurred at relatively low frequencies in peripheral blood. The disease-linked clones were reported to be significantly enriched in matched synovial fluid samples from ankylosing spondylitis patients. Some of the motif variants had been reported before in the synovial fluid and blood of reactive arthritis patients, a finding that suggests common disease-initiation mechanisms. Blood from ankylosing spondylitis patients appeared to be characterized by a TCR beta motif composed of about 8 highly homologous amino acid variants.

The instrument given in TCRdb is Illumina HiSeq 2500. Quantitative 5'-RACE with molecular barcodes was used to prepare TCR beta libraries. The paper's data handling went like this. To identify disease-linked TCR variants, a new computational method was used, one built on a probabilistic model of VDJ rearrangement. TCRdb reprocessing: public reads trimmed at Q25 with fastp, clones called with MiXCR, in-frame beta chains kept. One record per CDR3 amino acid sequence lists the most common genes and DNA. The V and J calls, along with clone size, are taken from TCRdb and not from the paper's own processing. This sample has 400,000 to 450,000 distinct CDR3 sequences in its table, and 15% to 20% of those were observed once. Over 1% of the sample lies in the top ten. The receptor was isolated from a male donor with ankylosing spondylitis. Sequenced sample: blood, either unsorted or a sorted T cell fraction (not recorded which).

CDR3 region: CASIPGTTYNEQFF. The nucleotide sequence is TGTGCCAGCATCCCGGGGACTACCTACAATGAGCAGTTCTTC. This chain is built from TRBV7-2 and TRBJ2-1, with 7 bases aligning to TRBD2. Trimming takes 7 bases off V and 2 bases off J; junction bases not matched to a gene: 5. The germline V gene encodes CDR1 SGHTA and CDR2 FQGNSA. From its cysteine to its phenylalanine, the CDR3 spans 14 amino acids. CDR3 DNA only is kept here, 42 bases in frame from base 1.